This entry concerns a single T cell receptor (beta chain). In the authors' methods: Reference gene primer amplification gave nucleated cell count estimates. Data came from immunoSEQ multiplex PCR; TCRdb stores just in-frame clones and leaves some out. From that table come the V and J calls and clone size; the DNA was used to work out D and trimming. The top ten clones hold approximately 8% of a sample with 130,000 to 150,000 clones, around 86% of them seen once. This sample was taken from a study of blood T cell repertoires in COVID-19. Study in general: The samples span acute and convalescent COVID-19 from the United States, Italy and Spain. T cells, B-cell-depleted T cells, or PBMCs provided the cDNA or gDNA that served as material.

Sequencing was carried out using peripheral blood. This sequence was found in a human donor in a cohort sampled during active COVID-19.

CDR3 sequence: CASSQVGQGATDTQYF. Here the CDR3 DNA reads TGCGCCAGCAGCCAAGTGGGGCAGGGGGCCACAGATACGCAGTATTTT. The gene calls are TRBV4-3 and TRBJ2-3; 8 nucleotides agree with TRBD1. Germline-derived CDR1 and CDR2 are LGHNA and YSLEER. The trim removed 1 base at V and 2 bases at J, leaving 5 bases unmatched. CDR3 size: 16 residues.